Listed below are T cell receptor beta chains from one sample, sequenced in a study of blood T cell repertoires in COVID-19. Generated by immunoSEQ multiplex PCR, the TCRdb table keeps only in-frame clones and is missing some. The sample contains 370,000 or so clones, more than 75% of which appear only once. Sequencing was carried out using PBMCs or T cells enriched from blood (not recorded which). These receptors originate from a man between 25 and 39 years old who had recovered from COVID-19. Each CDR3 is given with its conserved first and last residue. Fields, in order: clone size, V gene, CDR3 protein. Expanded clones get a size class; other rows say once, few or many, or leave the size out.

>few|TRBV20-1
CSASGLAGGSVGEQFF
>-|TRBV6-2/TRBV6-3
CASSYGRINYGYTF
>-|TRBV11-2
CASSLDPGFGEAFF
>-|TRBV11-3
CASSSGGGADTQYF
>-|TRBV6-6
CASSLSENPLYGYTF
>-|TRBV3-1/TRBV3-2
CASSLELGSSYNEQFF
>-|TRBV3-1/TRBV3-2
CASSQDGAATGYGYTF
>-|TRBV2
CASRTGYTEAFF
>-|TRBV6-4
CASSPSTGFDQPQHF
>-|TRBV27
CASSRGASEKLFF
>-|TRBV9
CASSSSGGSGTQYF
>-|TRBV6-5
CASTQGRGIAGGYTF
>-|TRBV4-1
CASSVPGLAGGNEQYF
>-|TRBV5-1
CASSPGQDGNYGYTF
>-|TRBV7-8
CASSLRAGSTEAFF
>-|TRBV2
CASSWTGGQRYSNQPQHF
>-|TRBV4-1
CASSQSAGGTYNSPLHF
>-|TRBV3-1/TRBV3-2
CASSQQQGPGELFF
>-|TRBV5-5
CASSQRQAHLQETQYF
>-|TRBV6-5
CASSYLGQTNTEAFF
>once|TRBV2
CASSLGQQQETQYF
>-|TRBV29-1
CSVEARGLPMNTEAFF
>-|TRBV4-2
CASSQPTTSGGNNEQFF